The 11 T cell receptor beta chains listed next were all sequenced from one sample in a study of T cell repertoires in cytomegalovirus infection. TCRdb used MiXCR to reprocess the reads, holding one entry per CDR3 protein. There are more than 500,000 distinct CDR3 sequences in the sample; more than 15% occur only once, and roughly a quarter lies in the top ten. Source material: CD8+ T cells from PBMCs. The receptors come from a human donor in good health (CMV status not recorded). Some clones in this sample may be carry-over from other donors' samples.

To note about this clonotype: A much larger clone lies one base from this, so it may be a read error. This chain links TRBV19 with TRBJ1-1; D perhaps matches TRBD1 (5 bases). This CDR3 comprises 13 residues. Per the germline V gene, CDR1 is LNHDA and CDR2 is SQIVND (reference sequence). The CDR3 here is CASMGADGTESFF. DNA for the CDR3: TGTGCCAGTATGGGAGCCGACGGGACTGAATCTTTCTTT.

A few counts support this clonotype. This chain connects TRBV25-1 to TRBJ1-1; 12 bases are shared with TRBD1. This CDR3 has 17 residues. Germline V gives CDR1 MGHDK, CDR2 SYGVNS. V gave up 4 bases and J gave up 4 bases; unmatched junction bases: 10. In DNA form, the CDR3 reads TGTGCCAGCAGTGGGGAGGGACAGGGGGCGAGCCCCACTGAAGCTTTCTTT. Translating gives CASSGEGQGASPTEAFF.

There are a few counts of this clonotype. The chain uses TRBV10-3 and TRBJ1-2; weak D call: TRBD1 (5 bases). CDR1 ENHRY and CDR2 SYGVKD come from the germline V gene. The CDR3 has 11 amino acids. V dropped 4 bases and J dropped 8 bases, with 8 bases sitting between them. The CDR3 loop is CAISGGTGYTF. Here the CDR3 DNA reads TGTGCCATCAGTGGGGGGACCGGCTACACCTTC.

This clonotype has at least ten counts. The genes are TRBV7-9 and TRBJ2-1; TRBD2 is a possible D gene (5 bases). Per the germline V gene, CDR1 is SEHNR and CDR2 is FQNEAQ (reference sequence). With 5 bases removed from V and 5 bases from J, the gap between germline ends came to 16 bases. The CDR3 covers 15 residues. CDR3 nucleotide sequence: TGTGCCAGCAGCCCCACCGCGCGGGCAAACAATGAGCAGTTCTTC. Its translation: CASSPTARANNEQFF.

This clonotype was recorded at least ten times. The chain links TRBV24-1 to TRBJ2-5, with D uncertain. The germline gives CDR1 KGHDR, CDR2 SFDVKD. The CDR3 has 16 amino acids. Trimming stripped 2 bases from V and 1 base from J, with 13 bases between. The CDR3 sequence is CATSDSPTVSQETQYF. The DNA of the CDR3 is TGTGCCACCAGTGATTCGCCGACTGTTTCCCAAGAGACCCAGTACTTC.

This clonotype has ten or more counts. The V gene is TRBV14, the J gene TRBJ2-5, with unresolved D. The CDR3 is made up of 15 amino acids. V lost 1 base to trimming and J lost 0 bases, with 9 bases between them. Germline lookup yields CDR1 SGHDN and CDR2 FVKESK. The CDR3 region has the DNA TGTGCCAGCAGCCAAGTTTCGTGGTACCAAGAGACCCAGTACTTC. It specifies CASSQVSWYQETQYF.

This clonotype was seen a few times. This chain connects TRBV20-1 to TRBJ1-1; D not resolved. Trimming took 0 bases from V and 3 from J, leaving 11 bases between them. Germline loops: CDR1 DFQATT, CDR2 SNEGSKA (reference sequence). The CDR3 is 14 residues long. The CDR3 DNA is TGCAGTGCTAGAGATCGTTCCTGGGACACTGAAGCTTTCTTT. Translated: CSARDRSWDTEAFF.

The chain recombines TRBV29-1 with TRBJ2-7; maybe TRBD1 (7 bases). CDR1 is SQVTM and CDR2 is ANQGSEA in the germline V gene. The CDR3 has 12 residues. The V and J ends lost 6 bases and 5 bases respectively, with 14 bases between them. DNA of the CDR3: TGCAGCGTCGGAGGGACAGTTAACGAGCAGTACTTC. The encoded protein is CSVGGTVNEQYF.

This clonotype was picked up a small number of times. The rearrangement uses TRBV3-1 and TRBJ1-1, with TRBD1 matching 9 bases. The V segment lost 0 bases and the J segment 5 bases; nucleotides outside the gene matches: 13. The CDR3 totals 18 residues. Germline assignment: CDR1 LGHDT and CDR2 YNNKEL (reference sequence). The CDR3 region is CASSQEWDREGSLTEAFF. CDR3 DNA: TGTGCCAGCAGCCAAGAGTGGGACAGGGAAGGGTCCTTGACTGAAGCTTTCTTT.

This clonotype came up a few times. This chain joins TRBV5-6 and TRBJ2-5; the D gene is possibly TRBD1 (5 bases). Germline loops: CDR1 SGHDT, CDR2 YYEEEE. CDR3 length: 15 amino acids. Trimming removed 4 bases at V and 1 base at J, with 14 bases between. The CDR3 reads CASSIYLTAQETQYF. In DNA, the CDR3 is TGTGCCAGCAGCATCTATCTGACAGCCCAAGAGACCCAGTACTTC.

This clonotype has a handful of counts. The chain employs TRBV2 and TRBJ1-2; D gene ambiguous. Germline V gene data show CDR1 as SNHLY and CDR2 as FYNNEI. Between the trimmed V and J ends, which lost 6 bases and 8 bases, there was a span of 10 bases. This CDR3 spans 11 amino acids. The CDR3 loop reads CASSRAAGYTF. CDR3 DNA: TGTGCCAGCAGCCGGGCAGCGGGCTACACCTTC.